Sequencing of this T cell receptor beta chain was carried out in a study of blood T cell repertoires in COVID-19. Germline lookup yields CDR1 MNHEY and CDR2 SMNVEV (reference sequence). J lost 4 bases, V lost 5 bases, and 5 bases had no gene match. CDR3 length equals 14 residues. The table came from immunoSEQ multiplex PCR; TCRdb's copy has only in-frame clones and leaves some out. In the table there are fewer than 350,000 clones, around nine tenths of which are singletons. The sequence was collected from a woman between 40 and 55 years old who had recovered from COVID-19. This chain uses TRBV27 with TRBJ2-1; 7 bases are shared with TRBD1. Input material: PBMCs or T cells enriched from blood (not recorded which). In nucleotides, the CDR3 is TGTGCCAGCAGTCTGGGGACAGAATACAATGAGCAGTTCTTC. The encoded protein is CASSLGTEYNEQFF.